This is a list of T cell receptor beta chains from one sample in a study of shared clonotypes between healthy human individuals. Generated by immunoSEQ multiplex PCR, the TCRdb table keeps only in-frame clones and is missing some. Here the sample spans 300,000 or so clones, approximately 79% being singletons. Input material: memory CD4+ T cells sorted from blood. These receptors were obtained from a young man in good health. The CDR3 runs from the conserved cysteine through the conserved F or W. The D gene is left open where the match is weak. Expanded clones get a size class; other rows say once, few or many, or leave the size out.

abundance | j_gene | d_gene | v_gene | CDR3nt | CDR3aa
- | TRBJ1-3 | TRBD1 | TRBV12-5 | TGTGCTAGTGGTACGGGACAGGGAGGAACACTCTCTGGAAACACCATATATTTT | CASGTGQGGTLSGNTIYF
- | TRBJ2-3 | TRBD1 | TRBV28 | TGTGCCAGCGGACAGGGGTGGAGCACAGATACGCAGTATTTT | CASGQGWSTDTQYF
once | TRBJ1-2 | - | TRBV18 | TGTGCCAGCTCACCACGGACAGAAGCCTATGGCTACACCTTC | CASSPRTEAYGYTF
- | TRBJ2-3 | - | TRBV7-9 | TGTGCCAGCAGCTCACAAGGGACGTCCACAGATACGCAGTATTTT | CASSSQGTSTDTQYF
- | TRBJ2-2 | - | TRBV2 | TGTGCCAGCACCACCGATACCGGGGAGCTGTTTTTT | CASTTDTGELFF
- | TRBJ2-1 | TRBD2 | TRBV2 | TGTGCCAGCTCGAGGCCAGCGGGAGTCAACAATGAGCAGTTCTTC | CASSRPAGVNNEQFF
- | TRBJ2-7 | TRBD2 | TRBV9 | TGTGCCAGCAGCGTAGCCGACTTGACTAGCGGACTCTCCTACGAGCAGTACTTC | CASSVADLTSGLSYEQYF
once | TRBJ1-5 | TRBD1 | TRBV5-1 | TGCGCCAGCAGCCCGACAGGGGGCACGCCCCAGCATTTT | CASSPTGGTPQHF
- | TRBJ2-5 | - | TRBV19 | TGTGCCAGTAGTATAGCAGGAGCGGCGGTATCGGAGACCCAGTACTTC | CASSIAGAAVSETQYF
- | TRBJ2-3 | - | TRBV6-6 | TGTGCCAGCAGCCCCTTTACGGGAGATGCAGATACGCAGTATTTT | CASSPFTGDADTQYF
- | TRBJ1-2 | - | TRBV18 | TGTGCCAGCTCACCACAAGCCGGGACACGGGATACGGGATATGGCTACACCTTC | CASSPQAGTRDTGYGYTF
- | TRBJ2-1 | TRBD2 | TRBV7-2 | TGTGCCAGCAGCGAGAGCGGGAGGGCCTACAATGAGCAGTTCTTC | CASSESGRAYNEQFF
- | TRBJ2-1 | TRBD2 | TRBV2 | TGTGCCAGCAGTGGGGGACTAGCGGGGTACAATGAGCAGTTCTTC | CASSGGLAGYNEQFF
- | TRBJ2-7 | - | TRBV28 | TGTGCCAGCCACTCAGCCCGACGGGCCTACGAGCAGTACTTC | CASHSARRAYEQYF
- | TRBJ2-7 | - | TRBV6-1 | TGTGCCAGCAGTGCGATTAACGTGAAAGGGTCCGAGCAGTACTTC | CASSAINVKGSEQYF
- | TRBJ2-2 | - | TRBV19 | TGTGCCAGTAGTATTCAACAGGGGAACACCGGGGAGCTGTTTTTT | CASSIQQGNTGELFF
- | TRBJ1-4 | - | TRBV29-1 | TGCAGCGTTGGACGGGGGAGTAATGAAAAACTGTTTTTT | CSVGRGSNEKLFF
- | TRBJ1-4 | - | TRBV14 | TGTGCCAGCAGCCAAATCGGGAGGGAAGAAAAACTGTTTTTT | CASSQIGREEKLFF
- | TRBJ1-2 | - | TRBV5-1 | TGCGCCAGCAGCTCAAGTACCGACAGCCACTATGGCTACACCTTC | CASSSSTDSHYGYTF
- | TRBJ2-7 | TRBD2 | TRBV15 | TGTGCCACCAGCAGAGATGGCGGGGGTAGGGCCTACGAGCAGTACTTC | CATSRDGGGRAYEQYF